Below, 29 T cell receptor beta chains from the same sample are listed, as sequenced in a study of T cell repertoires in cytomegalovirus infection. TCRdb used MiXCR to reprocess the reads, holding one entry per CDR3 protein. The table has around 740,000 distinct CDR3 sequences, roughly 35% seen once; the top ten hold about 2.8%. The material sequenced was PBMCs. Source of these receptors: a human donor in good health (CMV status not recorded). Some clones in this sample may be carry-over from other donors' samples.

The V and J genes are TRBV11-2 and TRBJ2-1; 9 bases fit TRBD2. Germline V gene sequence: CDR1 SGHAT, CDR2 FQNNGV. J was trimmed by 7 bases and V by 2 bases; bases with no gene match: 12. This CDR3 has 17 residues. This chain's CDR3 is CASSLIFSGGYGNEQFF. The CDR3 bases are TGTGCCAGCAGCTTAATTTTTAGCGGGGGTTATGGGAATGAGCAGTTCTTC.

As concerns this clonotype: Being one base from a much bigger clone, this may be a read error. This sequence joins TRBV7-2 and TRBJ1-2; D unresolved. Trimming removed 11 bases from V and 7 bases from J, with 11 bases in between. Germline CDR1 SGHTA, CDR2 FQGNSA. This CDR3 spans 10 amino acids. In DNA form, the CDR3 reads TGTGCCCTGGGGTGGGTTGGCTACACCTTC. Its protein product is CALGWVGYTF.

The CDR3 region is CASSNPNWAEQYF. The CDR3 nucleotides are TGCGCCAGCAGCAATCCGAACTGGGCTGAGCAGTACTTC. The chain employs TRBV5-1 and TRBJ2-7; no definite D call. Germline-derived CDR1 and CDR2 are SGHRS and YFSETQ. This CDR3 spans 13 amino acids. V gave up 4 bases and J gave up 7 bases, with 15 bases separating them.

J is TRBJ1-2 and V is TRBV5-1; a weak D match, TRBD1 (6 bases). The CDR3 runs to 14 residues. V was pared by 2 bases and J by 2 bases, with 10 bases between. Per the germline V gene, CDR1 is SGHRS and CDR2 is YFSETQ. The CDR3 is CASSLGGDNYGYTF. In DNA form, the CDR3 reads TGCGCCAGCAGCTTAGGGGGGGACAACTATGGCTACACCTTC.

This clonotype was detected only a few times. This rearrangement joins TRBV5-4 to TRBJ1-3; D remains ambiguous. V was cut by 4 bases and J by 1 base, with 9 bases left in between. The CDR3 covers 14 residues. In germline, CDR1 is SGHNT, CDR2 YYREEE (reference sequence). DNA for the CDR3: TGTGCCAGCAGCCGGCGGGAATCTGGAAACACCATATATTTT. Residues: CASSRRESGNTIYF.

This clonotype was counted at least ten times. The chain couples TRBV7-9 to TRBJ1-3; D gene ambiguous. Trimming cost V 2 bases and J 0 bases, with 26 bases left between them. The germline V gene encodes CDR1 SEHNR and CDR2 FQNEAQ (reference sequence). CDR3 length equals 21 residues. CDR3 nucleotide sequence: TGTGCCAGCAGCTTAAGGGTTAGAGGGTACAGTCGATCAAACTCTGGAAACACCATATATTTT. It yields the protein CASSLRVRGYSRSNSGNTIYF.

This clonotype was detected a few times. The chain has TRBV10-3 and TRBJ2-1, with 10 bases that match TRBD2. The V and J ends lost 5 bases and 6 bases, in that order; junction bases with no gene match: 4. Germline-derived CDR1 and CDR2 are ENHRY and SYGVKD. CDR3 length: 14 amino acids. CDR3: CAISLAGGGNEQFF. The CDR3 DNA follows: TGTGCCATCAGTTTAGCGGGAGGAGGCAATGAGCAGTTCTTC.

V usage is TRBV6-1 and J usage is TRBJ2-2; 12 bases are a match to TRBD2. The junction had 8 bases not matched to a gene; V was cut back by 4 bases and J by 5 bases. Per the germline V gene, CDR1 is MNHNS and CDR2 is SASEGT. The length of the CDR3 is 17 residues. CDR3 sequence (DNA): TGTGCCAGCAGTGGTTTCCTAGCGGGGGGGCTAACCGGGGAGCTGTTTTTT. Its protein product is CASSGFLAGGLTGELFF.

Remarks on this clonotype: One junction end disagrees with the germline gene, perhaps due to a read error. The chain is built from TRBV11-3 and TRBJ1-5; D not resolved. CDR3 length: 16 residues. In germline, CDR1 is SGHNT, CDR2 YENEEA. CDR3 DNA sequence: TGTGCCAGCATCTTAGAGGCGGAACCCCTTAAACAGCCCCAGCATTTT. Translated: CASILEAEPLKQPQHF.

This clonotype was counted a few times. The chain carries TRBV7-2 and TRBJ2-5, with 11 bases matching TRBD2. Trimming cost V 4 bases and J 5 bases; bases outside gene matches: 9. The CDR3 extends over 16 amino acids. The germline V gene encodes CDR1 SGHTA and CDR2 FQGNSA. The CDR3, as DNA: TGTGCCAGCAGCTACGTAGCGGGGGGGCCGACGGAGACCCAGTACTTC. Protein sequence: CASSYVAGGPTETQYF.

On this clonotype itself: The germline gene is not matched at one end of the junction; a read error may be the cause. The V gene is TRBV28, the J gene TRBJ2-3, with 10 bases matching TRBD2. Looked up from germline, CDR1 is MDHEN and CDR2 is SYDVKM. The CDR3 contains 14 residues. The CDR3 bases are TGTGCCAGCAGTTCTAGCGGGAGCGCAGAAACGCAGTATTTT. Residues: CASSSSGSAETQYF.

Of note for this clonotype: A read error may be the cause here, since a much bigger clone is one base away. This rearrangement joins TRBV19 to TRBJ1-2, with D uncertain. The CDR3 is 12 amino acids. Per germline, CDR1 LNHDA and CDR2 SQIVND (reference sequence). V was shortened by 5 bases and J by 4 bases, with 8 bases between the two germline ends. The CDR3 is CASSGEVYGYTF. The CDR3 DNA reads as TGTGCCAGTAGTGGGGAGGTCTATGGCTACACCTTC.

Written as DNA, the CDR3 is TGTGCCAGCAGTATTAGCGGGGGCCGCTACGAGCAGTACTTC. It is translated as CASSISGGRYEQYF. This chain uses TRBV6-2 or TRBV6-3 with TRBJ2-7, with 9 bases lining up with TRBD2. V dropped 5 bases and J dropped 3; count of bases not matched to a gene: 5. In germline, CDR1 is MNHEY, CDR2 SVGEGT. This CDR3 is built from 14 residues.

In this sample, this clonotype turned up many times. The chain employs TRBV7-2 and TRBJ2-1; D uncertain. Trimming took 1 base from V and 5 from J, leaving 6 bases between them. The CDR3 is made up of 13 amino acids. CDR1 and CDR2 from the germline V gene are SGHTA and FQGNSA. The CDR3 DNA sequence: TGTGCCAGCAGCTTAGAGGGCCACAATGAGCAGTTCTTC. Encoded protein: CASSLEGHNEQFF.

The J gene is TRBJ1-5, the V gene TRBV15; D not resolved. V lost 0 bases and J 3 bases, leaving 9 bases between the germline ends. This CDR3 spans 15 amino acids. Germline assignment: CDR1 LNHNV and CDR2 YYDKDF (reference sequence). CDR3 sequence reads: CATSRDLGSNQPQHF. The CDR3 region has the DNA TGTGCCACCAGCAGAGATCTCGGCTCCAATCAGCCCCAGCATTTT.

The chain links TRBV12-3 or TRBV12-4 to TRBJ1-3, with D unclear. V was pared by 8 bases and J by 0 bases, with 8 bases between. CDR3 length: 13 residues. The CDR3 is CASREDSGNTIYF. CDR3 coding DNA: TGTGCCAGCCGGGAGGACTCTGGAAACACCATATATTTT.

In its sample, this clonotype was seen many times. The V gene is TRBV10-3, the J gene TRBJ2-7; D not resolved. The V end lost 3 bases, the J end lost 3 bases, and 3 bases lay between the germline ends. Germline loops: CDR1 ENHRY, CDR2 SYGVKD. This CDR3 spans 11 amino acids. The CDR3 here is CAISDGYEQYF. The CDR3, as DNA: TGTGCCATCAGTGATGGCTACGAGCAGTACTTC.

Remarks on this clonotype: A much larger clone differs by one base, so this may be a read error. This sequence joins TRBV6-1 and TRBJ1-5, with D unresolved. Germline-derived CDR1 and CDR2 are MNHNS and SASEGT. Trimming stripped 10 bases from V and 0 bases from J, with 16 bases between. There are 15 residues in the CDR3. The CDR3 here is CAISPTGYSNQPQHF. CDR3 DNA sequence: TGTGCCATCAGCCCTACCGGATATAGCAATCAGCCCCAGCATTTT.

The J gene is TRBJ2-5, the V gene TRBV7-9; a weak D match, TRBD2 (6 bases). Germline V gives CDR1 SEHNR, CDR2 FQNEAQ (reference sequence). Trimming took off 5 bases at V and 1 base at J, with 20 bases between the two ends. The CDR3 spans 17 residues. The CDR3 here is CASSHRVSSEFQETQYF. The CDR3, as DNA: TGTGCCAGCAGCCATAGGGTCTCTAGCGAGTTCCAAGAGACCCAGTACTTC.

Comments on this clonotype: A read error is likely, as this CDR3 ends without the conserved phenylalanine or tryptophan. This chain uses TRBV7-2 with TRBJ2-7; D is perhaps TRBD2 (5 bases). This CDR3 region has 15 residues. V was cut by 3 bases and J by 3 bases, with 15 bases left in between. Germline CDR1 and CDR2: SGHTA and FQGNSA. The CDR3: CASSFASSSHYEQYL. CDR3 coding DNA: TGTGCCAGCAGCTTTGCTAGCAGTTCTCACTACGAGCAGTACTTA.

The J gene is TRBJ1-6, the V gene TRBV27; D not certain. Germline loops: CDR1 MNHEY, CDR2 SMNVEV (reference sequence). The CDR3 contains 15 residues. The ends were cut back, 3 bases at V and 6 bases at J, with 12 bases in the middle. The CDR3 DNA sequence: TGTGCCAGCAGTTTTGCCGGGATCCCTAATTCACCCCTCCACTTT. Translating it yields CASSFAGIPNSPLHF.

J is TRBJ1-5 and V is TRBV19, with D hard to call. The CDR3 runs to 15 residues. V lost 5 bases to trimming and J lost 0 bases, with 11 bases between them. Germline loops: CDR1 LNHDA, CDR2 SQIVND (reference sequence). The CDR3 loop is CASSPSSISNQPQHF. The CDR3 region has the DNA TGTGCCAGTAGTCCTAGTTCGATTAGCAATCAGCCCCAGCATTTT.

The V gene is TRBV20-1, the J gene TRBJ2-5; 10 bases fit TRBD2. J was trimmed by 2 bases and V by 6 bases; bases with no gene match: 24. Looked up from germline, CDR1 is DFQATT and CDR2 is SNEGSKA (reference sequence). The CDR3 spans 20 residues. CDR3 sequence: CSAETSGTYRTRALQETQYF. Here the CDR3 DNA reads TGCAGTGCCGAAACTAGCGGGACTTATCGGACGCGGGCTTTACAAGAGACCCAGTACTTC.

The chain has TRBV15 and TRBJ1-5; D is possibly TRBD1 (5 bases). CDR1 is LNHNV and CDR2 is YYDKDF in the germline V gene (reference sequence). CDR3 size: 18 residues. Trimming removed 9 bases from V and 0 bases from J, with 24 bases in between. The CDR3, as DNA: TGTGCCACGTCGACAGATTGGGGCCGAACCCATAGCAATCAGCCCCAGCATTTT. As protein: CATSTDWGRTHSNQPQHF. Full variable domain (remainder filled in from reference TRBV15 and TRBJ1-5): DAMVIQNPRYQVTQFGKPVTLSCSQTLNHNVMYWYQQKSSQAPKLLFHYYDKDFNNEADTPDNFQSRRPNTSFCFLDIRSPGLGDTAMYLCATSTDWGRTHSNQPQHFGDGTRLSIL.

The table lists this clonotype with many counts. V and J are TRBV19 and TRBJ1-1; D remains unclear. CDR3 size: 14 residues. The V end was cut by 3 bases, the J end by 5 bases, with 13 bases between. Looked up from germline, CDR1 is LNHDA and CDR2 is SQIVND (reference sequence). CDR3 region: CASSIGGWNTEAFF. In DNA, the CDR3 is TGTGCCAGTAGTATCGGAGGGTGGAATACTGAAGCTTTCTTT.

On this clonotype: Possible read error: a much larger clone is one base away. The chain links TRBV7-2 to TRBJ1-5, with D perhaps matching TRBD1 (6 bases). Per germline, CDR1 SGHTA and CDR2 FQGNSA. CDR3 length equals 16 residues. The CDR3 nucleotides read TGTGCCAGCAGCTTATGGGGGGGCCAAAGCAATCAGCCCCAGCCTTTT. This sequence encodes CASSLWGGQSNQPQPF.

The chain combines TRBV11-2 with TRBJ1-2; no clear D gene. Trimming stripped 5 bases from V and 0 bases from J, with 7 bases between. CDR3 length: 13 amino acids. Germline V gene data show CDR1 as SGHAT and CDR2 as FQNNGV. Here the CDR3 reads CASSHLANYGYTF. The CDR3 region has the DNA TGTGCCAGCAGCCACCTGGCTAACTATGGCTACACCTTC.

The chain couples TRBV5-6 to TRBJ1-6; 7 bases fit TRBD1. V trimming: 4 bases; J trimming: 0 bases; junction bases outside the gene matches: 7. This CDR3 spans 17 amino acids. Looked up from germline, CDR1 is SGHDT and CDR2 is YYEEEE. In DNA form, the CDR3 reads TGTGCCAGCAGCGTGACAGGGCTTAGCTCCTATAATTCACCCCTCCACTTT. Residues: CASSVTGLSSYNSPLHF.

The chain's CDR3 is CASSLRGGLTDTQYF. The CDR3 nucleotides read TGTGCCAGCAGCCTCCGGGGGGGCCTCACAGATACGCAGTATTTT. The rearrangement joins TRBV27 to TRBJ2-3, with 8 bases aligning to TRBD2. Germline assignment: CDR1 MNHEY and CDR2 SMNVEV (reference sequence). CDR3 length equals 15 residues. V was pared by 6 bases and J by 2 bases, with 7 bases of the junction left unmatched.